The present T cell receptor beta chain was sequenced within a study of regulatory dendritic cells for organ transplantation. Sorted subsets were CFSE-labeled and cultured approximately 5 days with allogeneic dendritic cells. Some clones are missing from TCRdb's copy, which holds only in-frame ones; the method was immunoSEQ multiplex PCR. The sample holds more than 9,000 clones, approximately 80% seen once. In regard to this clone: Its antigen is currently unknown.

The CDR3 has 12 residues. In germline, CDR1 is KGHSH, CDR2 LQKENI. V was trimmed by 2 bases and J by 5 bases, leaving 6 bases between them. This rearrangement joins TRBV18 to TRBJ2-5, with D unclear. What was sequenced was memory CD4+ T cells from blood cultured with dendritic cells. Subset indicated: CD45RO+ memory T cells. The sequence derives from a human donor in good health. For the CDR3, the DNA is TGTGCCAGCTCACCAGGGCGTGAGACCCAGTACTTC. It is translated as CASSPGRETQYF.